The rows below give T cell receptor beta chains drawn from one sample of a study of siplizumab effects on memory and regulatory T cells. Using immunoSEQ multiplex PCR, the repertoire was profiled, and TCRdb retains in-frame clones only, with some absent. The sample has around 100,000 clones; 93% are singletons. Sequences were obtained from Tregs sorted from blood. These receptors all come from a human donor in good health. The conserved cysteine and the conserved F or W are not part of the CDR3 here. The order of the fields is V gene, J gene, CDR3 protein.

V: TRBV19; J: TRBJ1-6; CDR3: ASSPQGARHNSPLH
V: TRBV28; J: TRBJ1-6; CDR3: ASSLLNNSPLH
V: TRBV6-5; J: TRBJ2-7; CDR3: ASTDSGGGSYEQY
V: TRBV5-4; J: TRBJ2-1; CDR3: ASSSPRNLAGPSYNEQF
V: TRBV7-3; J: TRBJ2-3; CDR3: ASSPVRGSTDTQY
V: TRBV18; J: TRBJ2-7; CDR3: ASSPNPGQSSYEQY
V: TRBV5-4; J: TRBJ2-1; CDR3: ASSLASYNEQF
V: TRBV5-1; J: TRBJ2-1; CDR3: ASKADFYNEQF
V: TRBV28; J: TRBJ1-4; CDR3: ASSFAPTESEKLF
V: TRBV5-1; J: TRBJ2-1; CDR3: ASSQLAGINNEQF
V: TRBV28; J: TRBJ2-5; CDR3: ASIQGIKPETQY
V: TRBV7-3; J: TRBJ2-3; CDR3: ASSLTGGDTQY
V: TRBV2; J: TRBJ2-7; CDR3: ASRRDGSYEQY
V: TRBV9; J: TRBJ2-2; CDR3: ASSVDIWNTGELF
V: TRBV14; J: TRBJ2-1; CDR3: ASSQGDSYNEQF